These 29 T cell receptor beta chains originate from one sample sequenced in a study of blood T cell repertoires in COVID-19. The repertoire was sequenced with immunoSEQ multiplex PCR; TCRdb's copy has only in-frame clones and lacks some. The sample has approximately 500,000 clones; about 88% are singletons. The sample comprised peripheral blood. These TCRs come from a woman in her forties or fifties with COVID-19, enrolled during active disease.

The chain employs TRBV30 and TRBJ2-6; TRBD1 is a possible D gene (6 bases). Per germline, CDR1 GTSNPN and CDR2 SVGIG (reference sequence). The V end was cut by 3 bases, the J end by 2 bases, with 17 bases between. CDR3 length: 17 amino acids. CDR3 region: CAWRRDTKYAGANVLTF. CDR3 coding DNA: TGTGCCTGGAGGAGGGACACGAAGTATGCTGGGGCCAACGTCCTGACTTTC.

This chain uses TRBV3-1 (or the pseudogene TRBV3-2) with TRBJ2-6, with D possibly TRBD1 on 5 matching bases. Between the trimmed V and J ends, which lost 4 bases and 0 bases, there was a span of 7 bases. The CDR3 is 15 residues long. Per germline, CDR1 LGHDT and CDR2 YNNKEL (reference sequence). The CDR3 DNA reads TGTGCCAGCAGCCCACAGGTCTCTGGGGCCAACGTCCTGACTTTC. This sequence encodes CASSPQVSGANVLTF.

This clone has more than one count but fewer than ten. V is TRBV11-2 and J is TRBJ1-1; TRBD1 agrees at 8 bases. The V and J ends lost 4 bases and 6 bases, in that order; junction bases with no gene match: 13. CDR3 length: 16 residues. CDR1 is SGHAT and CDR2 is FQNNGV in the germline V gene. The CDR3 nucleotides are TGTGCCAGCAGCTCCCTGTACCAGGGGGCATCTGCTGAAGCTTTCTTT. Translation gives CASSSLYQGASAEAFF.

The V gene is TRBV24-1, the J gene TRBJ2-1; 8 positions agree with TRBD2. V gave up 5 bases and J gave up 7 bases; unmatched junction bases: 6. Germline V CDR1 and CDR2: KGHDR, SFDVKD. CDR3 size: 14 residues. Here the CDR3 DNA reads TGTGCCACCAGTGGAACCGGGGGGGGGAATGAGCAGTTCTTC. Protein product: CATSGTGGGNEQFF.

The CDR3 loop reads CASSTGTGVGYTF. CDR3 bases: TGTGCCAGCAGCACCGGGACAGGGGTTGGCTACACCTTC. The chain is built from TRBV2 and TRBJ1-2, with TRBD1 identical over 10 bases. The CDR3 extends over 13 amino acids. Germline V gene lookup returns CDR1 SNHLY and CDR2 FYNNEI. J lost 7 bases, V lost 6 bases, and 5 bases had no gene match. Together with reference TRBV2 and TRBJ1-2, the CDR3 gives the full variable domain: EPEVTQTPSHQVTQMGQEVILRCVPISNHLYFYWYRQILGQKVEFLVSFYNNEISEKSEIFDDQFSVERPDGSNFTLKIRSTKLEDSAMYFCASSTGTGVGYTFGSGTRLTVV.

The chain is built from TRBV9 and TRBJ2-2; D is perhaps TRBD2 (5 bases). The germline CDR1 and CDR2 sequences are SGDLS and YYNGEE. The CDR3 extends over 16 amino acids. V gave up 4 bases and J gave up 4 bases, with 17 bases separating them. CDR3 coding DNA: TGTGCCAGCAGCCCCGACTACCCAATCACCACCGGGGAGCTGTTTTTT. As protein: CASSPDYPITTGELFF.

The chain recombines TRBV19 with TRBJ1-1, with D possibly TRBD1 on 5 matching bases. This CDR3 has 15 amino acids. Germline CDR1 and CDR2: LNHDA and SQIVND (reference sequence). Trimming removed 5 bases from V and 1 base from J, with 14 bases in between. CDR3 sequence (DNA): TGTGCCAGTAGTCCGGGGGGAAGCGGGAACACTGAAGCTTTCTTT. It codes for CASSPGGSGNTEAFF.

V usage is TRBV24-1 and J usage is TRBJ1-5; D may be TRBD1 (6 bases). Trimming shortened V by 4 bases and J by 4 bases, and 10 bases separated the two germline ends. The CDR3 contains 14 residues. Germline lookup yields CDR1 KGHDR and CDR2 SFDVKD. CDR3 sequence: CATSEPGQNQPQHF. The CDR3 nucleotides read TGTGCCACCAGTGAACCTGGACAGAATCAGCCCCAGCATTTT.

The chain links TRBV5-1 to TRBJ2-1; maybe TRBD1 (5 bases). The germline gives CDR1 SGHRS, CDR2 YFSETQ. The CDR3 is 14 amino acids. V was trimmed by 1 base and J by 7 bases, leaving 12 bases between them. The CDR3 coding sequence is TGCGCCAGCAGCTTGCAGGGTATCGAGAATGAGCAGTTCTTC. This encodes CASSLQGIENEQFF.

The chain recombines TRBV9 with TRBJ1-2, with a tentative D call TRBD1 (6 bases). There are 14 residues in the CDR3. V was trimmed by 4 bases and J by 0 bases, leaving 10 bases between them. Germline CDR1 is SGDLS and CDR2 is YYNGEE. The CDR3 bases are TGTGCCAGCAGCAATACAGGGTCTAACTATGGCTACACCTTC. Translated: CASSNTGSNYGYTF. Full variable domain (rest looked up from reference TRBV9 and TRBJ1-2): DSGVTQTPKHLITATGQRVTLRCSPRSGDLSVYWYQQSLDQGLQFLIQYYNGEERAKGNILERFSAQQFPDLHSELNLSSLELGDSALYFCASSNTGSNYGYTFGSGTRLTVV.

This chain uses TRBV30 with TRBJ2-3; no clear D gene. Trimming took off 8 bases at V and 2 bases at J, with 8 bases between the two ends. Germline V CDR1 and CDR2: GTSNPN, SVGIG (reference sequence). The CDR3 length is 11 residues. The CDR3 DNA sequence: TGTGCCAGCCGGGTCACAGATACGCAGTATTTT. This codes for CASRVTDTQYF.

Here the CDR3 reads CASEATDPYNEQFF. CDR3 in DNA: TGTGCTTCGGAAGCGACAGATCCTTACAATGAGCAGTTCTTC. The chain uses TRBV30 and TRBJ2-1; the D gene is possibly TRBD1 (5 bases). This CDR3 has 14 residues. The germline V gene has CDR1 GTSNPN and CDR2 SVGIG (reference sequence).

The V and J genes are TRBV15 and TRBJ1-1; maybe TRBD1 (6 bases). In germline, CDR1 is LNHNV, CDR2 YYDKDF (reference sequence). The CDR3 runs to 17 residues. With 1 base removed from V and 1 base from J, the gap between germline ends came to 16 bases. CDR3 loop: CATSRGIAGAENTEAFF. For the CDR3, the DNA is TGTGCCACCAGCAGAGGAATCGCAGGGGCGGAGAACACTGAAGCTTTCTTT.

This rearrangement joins TRBV14 to TRBJ1-2; TRBD1 is a possible D gene (5 bases). Between the trimmed V and J ends, which lost 2 bases and 2 bases, there was a span of 15 bases. Germline CDR1 SGHDN, CDR2 FVKESK. This CDR3 is 16 amino acids long. The CDR3 bases are TGTGCCAGCAGCCAAATCGCGGGGCCCCCAAACTATGGCTACACCTTC. Translated: CASSQIAGPPNYGYTF. The variable domain in full, with the rest retrieved from reference TRBV14 and TRBJ1-2, is EAGVTQFPSHSVIEKGQTVTLRCDPISGHDNLYWYRRVMGKEIKFLLHFVKESKQDESGMPNNRFLAERTGGTYSTLKVQPAELEDSGVYFCASSQIAGPPNYGYTFGSGTRLTVV.

The chain is built from TRBV5-8 and TRBJ2-7; 8 bases map to TRBD2. The CDR3 is 15 residues long. The trim removed 5 bases at V and 6 bases at J, leaving 13 bases unmatched. CDR1 is SGHTS and CDR2 is YDEGEE in the germline V gene. DNA for the CDR3: TGTGCCAGCAGTAAGGACGGGGGGGGGAGCCGCGAGCAGTACTTC. This sequence encodes CASSKDGGGSREQYF.

This chain uses TRBV5-1 with TRBJ1-2; no firm D call. The CDR3 spans 14 residues. Germline CDR1 and CDR2: SGHRS and YFSETQ. V dropped 2 bases and J dropped 2 bases, with 10 bases sitting between them. Written as DNA, the CDR3 is TGCGCCAGCAGCTTCACCGCACTCAACTATGGCTACACCTTC. Translating gives CASSFTALNYGYTF. Full variable domain (rest looked up from reference TRBV5-1 and TRBJ1-2): KAGVTQTPRYLIKTRGQQVTLSCSPISGHRSVSWYQQTPGQGLQFLFEYFSETQRNKGNFPGRFSGRQFSNSRSEMNVSTLELGDSALYLCASSFTALNYGYTFGSGTRLTVV.

The CDR3: CASSYRETDTQYF. CDR3 DNA sequence: TGTGCCAGCAGTTACAGGGAAACAGATACGCAGTATTTT. The gene calls are TRBV12-3 or TRBV12-4 and TRBJ2-3; D might be TRBD1 (6 bases). The CDR3 is 13 residues long. V lost 4 bases, J lost 3 bases, and 8 bases lay in between.

The V gene is TRBV19, the J gene TRBJ1-6; 11 bases are a match to TRBD1. The CDR3 runs to 15 residues. CDR1 LNHDA and CDR2 SQIVND come from the germline V gene (reference sequence). J was trimmed by 7 bases and V by 7 bases; bases with no gene match: 6. The CDR3 DNA follows: TGTGCCAGTACCGGGACAGGGGGTCACAATTCACCCCTCCACTTT. Translating it yields CASTGTGGHNSPLHF.

The rearrangement joins TRBV7-9 to TRBJ1-1; D gene unclear. The CDR3 is made up of 14 amino acids. V was clipped by 3 bases and J by 3 bases, with 11 bases between them. CDR1 is SEHNR, CDR2 FQNEAQ, per germline (reference sequence). CDR3 nucleotide sequence: TGTGCCAGCAGCTTCCTTAGGAGGGACACTGAAGCTTTCTTT. Amino acids: CASSFLRRDTEAFF.

V and J are TRBV10-2 and TRBJ2-3; no firm D call. Germline lookup yields CDR1 WSHSY and CDR2 SAAADI. This CDR3 comprises 14 residues. V gave up 0 bases and J gave up 3 bases, with 7 bases separating them. The CDR3 sequence is CASSESPRTDTQYF. For the CDR3, the DNA is TGCGCCAGCAGTGAGTCCCCCCGGACAGATACGCAGTATTTT.

In this sample, this clone turned up once. V usage is TRBV7-9 and J usage is TRBJ1-1, with 9 positions matching TRBD1. Germline values: CDR1 SEHNR, CDR2 FQNEAQ (reference sequence). V lost 4 bases and J lost 4; bases outside the gene matches: 10. CDR3 size: 16 residues. CDR3: CASSSYTGTGSTEAFF. The CDR3 nucleotides are TGTGCCAGCAGCTCATATACCGGGACAGGGTCCACTGAAGCTTTCTTT.

This clone has just one count. The CDR3 nucleotides read TGCGCCAGCAGCTTAGACAGGGGGCCCCCCACAGATACGCAGTATTTT. Translating it yields CASSLDRGPPTDTQYF. V usage is TRBV5-1 and J usage is TRBJ2-3; 10 nucleotides match TRBD1. The CDR3 consists of 16 residues. Germline assignment: CDR1 SGHRS and CDR2 YFSETQ. The V segment lost 2 bases and the J segment 2 bases; nucleotides outside the gene matches: 5.

The chain couples TRBV6-6 to TRBJ2-3, with a weak D call TRBD2 (6 bases). The CDR3 has 15 amino acids. The V gene's germline CDR1 is MNHNY and CDR2 SVGAGI (reference sequence). Trimming took off 8 bases at V and 2 bases at J, with 17 bases between the two ends. CDR3 region: CASAVGRGNTDTQYF. Written as DNA, the CDR3 is TGTGCCAGCGCCGTGGGACGGGGGAACACAGATACGCAGTATTTT.

V and J are TRBV19 and TRBJ1-2; 7 bases match TRBD1. This CDR3 contains 14 residues. Germline CDR1 is LNHDA and CDR2 is SQIVND (reference sequence). Trimming removed 5 bases from V and 6 bases from J; junction bases left unmatched: 9. CDR3 residues: CASSPGGSYDGYTF. The CDR3 region has the DNA TGTGCCAGTAGTCCAGGGGGTAGTTACGATGGCTACACCTTC.

This chain links TRBV10-2 with TRBJ1-2; D is perhaps TRBD1 (6 bases). Trimming took off 2 bases at V and 5 bases at J, with 9 bases between the two ends. Germline values: CDR1 WSHSY, CDR2 SAAADI. The CDR3 runs 13 residues. The CDR3 loop is CASSEITGYGYTF. The CDR3 region has the DNA TGCGCCAGCAGTGAGATAACAGGGTATGGCTACACCTTC.

This clone appeared a few times. The chain employs TRBV6-5 and TRBJ2-2, with no clear D. The CDR3 runs to 11 residues. Germline V gene sequence: CDR1 MNHEY, CDR2 SVGAGI. The V and J ends lost 10 bases and 1 base respectively, with 4 bases between them. The CDR3 DNA sequence: TGTGCCACCGTGAACACCGGGGAGCTGTTTTTT. Its protein product is CATVNTGELFF.

This sequence joins TRBV28 and TRBJ1-1; the D is unclear. The ends were cut back, 5 bases at V and 6 bases at J, with 13 bases in the middle. The V gene's germline CDR1 is MDHEN and CDR2 SYDVKM. The CDR3 consists of 13 residues. Here the CDR3 reads CASSLTRGPEAFF. The CDR3 nucleotides read TGTGCCAGCAGTCTTACACGAGGCCCTGAAGCTTTCTTT.

The V gene is TRBV10-3, the J gene TRBJ2-2; unclear D gene. V was clipped by 2 bases and J by 2 bases, with 6 bases between them. The CDR3 runs 14 residues. CDR1 and CDR2 from the germline V gene are ENHRY and SYGVKD. The CDR3 sequence is CAISEGPNTGELFF. Written as DNA, the CDR3 is TGTGCCATCAGTGAGGGCCCAAACACCGGGGAGCTGTTTTTT.

The V and J genes are TRBV14 and TRBJ2-2; TRBD2 is a possible D gene (6 bases). The germline CDR1 and CDR2 sequences are SGHDN and FVKESK. This CDR3 comprises 17 residues. V was shortened by 1 base and J by 4 bases, with 16 bases between the two germline ends. The CDR3 DNA reads TGTGCCAGCAGCCAAGTAGGAGGGACTGGGAGCACCGGGGAGCTGTTTTTT. Amino acids: CASSQVGGTGSTGELFF.